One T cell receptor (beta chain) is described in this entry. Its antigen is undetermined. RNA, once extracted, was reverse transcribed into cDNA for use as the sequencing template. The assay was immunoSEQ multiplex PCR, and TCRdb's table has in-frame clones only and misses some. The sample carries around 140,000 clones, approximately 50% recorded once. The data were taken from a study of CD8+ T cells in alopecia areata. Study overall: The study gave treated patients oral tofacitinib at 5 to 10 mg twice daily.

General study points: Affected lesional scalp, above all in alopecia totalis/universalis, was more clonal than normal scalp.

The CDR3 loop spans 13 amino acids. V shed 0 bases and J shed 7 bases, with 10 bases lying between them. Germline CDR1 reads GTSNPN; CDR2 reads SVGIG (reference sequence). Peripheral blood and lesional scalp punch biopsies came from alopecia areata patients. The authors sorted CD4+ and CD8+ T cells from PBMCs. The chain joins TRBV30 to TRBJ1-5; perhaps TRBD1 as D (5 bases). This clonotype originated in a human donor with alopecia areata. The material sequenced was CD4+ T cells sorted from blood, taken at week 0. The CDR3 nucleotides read TGTGCCTGGAGTGTACAGGAGGGGCAGCCCCAGCATTTT. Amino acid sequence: CAWSVQEGQPQHF.